The rows below give T cell receptor beta chains drawn from one sample of a study of blood T cells in healthy people across ages. TCRdb recomputed calls from the 5' RACE reads with MiXCR, one row per CDR3 protein. Of more than 800,000 distinct CDR3 sequences in the sample, over 35% were seen once. The sequenced sample consisted of blood. These receptor sequences come from a woman aged 60-75 years in good health. The conserved cysteine and the conserved F or W are not part of the CDR3 here. The order of the fields is J gene, V gene, D gene, CDR3 protein. The D gene is left open where the match is weak.

j_call: TRBJ1-2; v_call: TRBV28; d_call: TRBD1; cdr3_aa: AVTRDRLSYGYT
j_call: TRBJ1-2; v_call: TRBV29-1; d_call: .; cdr3_aa: SVWGANGYT
j_call: TRBJ2-7; v_call: TRBV3-1; d_call: .; cdr3_aa: ASSQEDLQGYEQY
j_call: TRBJ2-5; v_call: TRBV12-3/TRBV12-4; d_call: .; cdr3_aa: ASSVGGRETQY
j_call: TRBJ2-4; v_call: TRBV11-2; d_call: .; cdr3_aa: ASSRGFSQERY
j_call: TRBJ1-1; v_call: TRBV29-1; d_call: .; cdr3_aa: SVALGAGGSEAF
j_call: TRBJ2-5; v_call: TRBV28; d_call: .; cdr3_aa: ASSLPGDQETQY
j_call: TRBJ2-5; v_call: TRBV10-1; d_call: .; cdr3_aa: ASSGGSTDKRTQY
j_call: TRBJ2-3; v_call: TRBV29-1; d_call: TRBD2; cdr3_aa: SVEGGGRAGEGTDTQY
j_call: TRBJ2-3; v_call: TRBV20-1; d_call: .; cdr3_aa: SVLAASTDTQY
j_call: .; v_call: TRBV20-1; d_call: TRBD2; cdr3_aa: SAYIAGNQETQF
j_call: TRBJ1-1; v_call: TRBV12-3/TRBV12-4; d_call: .; cdr3_aa: ASSLRPGTEAF
j_call: TRBJ2-7; v_call: TRBV10-1; d_call: TRBD2; cdr3_aa: ASRTSDKDPYEQY
j_call: TRBJ1-1; v_call: TRBV27; d_call: .; cdr3_aa: ASSLSGPTIVRGPNTEAF
j_call: TRBJ2-3; v_call: TRBV27; d_call: TRBD1; cdr3_aa: ASRSPGQGTDTQY
j_call: TRBJ2-7; v_call: TRBV29-1; d_call: .; cdr3_aa: SVERLDKPYEQY
j_call: TRBJ2-7; v_call: TRBV29-1; d_call: TRBD1; cdr3_aa: SAQGASSYEQY
j_call: TRBJ2-1; v_call: TRBV27; d_call: TRBD2; cdr3_aa: ASSFRRTRGGDEQF
j_call: TRBJ2-5; v_call: TRBV15; d_call: .; cdr3_aa: ATSRDRAAETQY
j_call: TRBJ2-4; v_call: TRBV3-1; d_call: TRBD2; cdr3_aa: ASSQGEREQY
j_call: TRBJ2-1; v_call: TRBV5-1; d_call: .; cdr3_aa: ASRREVGNEQF
j_call: TRBJ2-1; v_call: TRBV9; d_call: TRBD2; cdr3_aa: ASSVAIAGDSNEQF
j_call: TRBJ2-5; v_call: TRBV4-1; d_call: TRBD2; cdr3_aa: ASSLNRGGGPVGETQY
j_call: TRBJ2-7; v_call: TRBV10-3; d_call: .; cdr3_aa: AIRTRGTYEQY
j_call: TRBJ2-3; v_call: TRBV7-8; d_call: .; cdr3_aa: ASSLLSLGTDTQY
j_call: TRBJ2-3; v_call: TRBV28; d_call: .; cdr3_aa: ASSPTGQHTDTQY
j_call: TRBJ2-7; v_call: TRBV27; d_call: TRBD2; cdr3_aa: ASSRSGTHYEQY
j_call: TRBJ1-2; v_call: TRBV15; d_call: TRBD1; cdr3_aa: ATSRDRTGSQGYT
j_call: TRBJ2-5; v_call: TRBV2; d_call: TRBD1; cdr3_aa: ASSRIGTDQETQY
j_call: TRBJ2-1; v_call: TRBV12-3/TRBV12-4; d_call: .; cdr3_aa: ASSTWVEQF
j_call: TRBJ2-5; v_call: TRBV5-1; d_call: TRBD2; cdr3_aa: ASSPGGTHPSDEQY
j_call: TRBJ2-1; v_call: TRBV7-2; d_call: .; cdr3_aa: ASSLAGKGGYNEQF
j_call: TRBJ2-7; v_call: TRBV20-1; d_call: .; cdr3_aa: SASDPTSFYEQY
j_call: TRBJ2-3; v_call: TRBV20-1; d_call: TRBD1; cdr3_aa: SAEDRGRKDTQY
j_call: TRBJ1-4; v_call: TRBV3-1; d_call: .; cdr3_aa: ASSHSGAGNEKLF
j_call: TRBJ2-3; v_call: TRBV6-5; d_call: .; cdr3_aa: ASSFQGGGTDTQY
j_call: TRBJ2-1; v_call: TRBV6-5; d_call: .; cdr3_aa: ASSYSKGGLPAYNEQF
j_call: TRBJ2-7; v_call: TRBV2; d_call: .; cdr3_aa: ASKFDSYEQY
j_call: TRBJ2-7; v_call: TRBV7-6; d_call: TRBD1; cdr3_aa: ASSPGRQGDLYEQY
j_call: TRBJ2-1; v_call: TRBV29-1; d_call: TRBD2; cdr3_aa: SVGLAGYNEQF
j_call: TRBJ2-1; v_call: TRBV10-2; d_call: .; cdr3_aa: ASRADFYNEQF
j_call: TRBJ2-1; v_call: TRBV2; d_call: .; cdr3_aa: ASLRHPGEQF
j_call: TRBJ1-1; v_call: TRBV7-2; d_call: .; cdr3_aa: ASSAPGGKNTEAF
j_call: TRBJ2-7; v_call: TRBV2; d_call: .; cdr3_aa: ASFSFFEQY
j_call: TRBJ2-1; v_call: TRBV6-5; d_call: .; cdr3_aa: ASNGPERNEQF
j_call: TRBJ1-1; v_call: TRBV27; d_call: .; cdr3_aa: ASSRTRDTNTEAF
j_call: TRBJ2-5; v_call: TRBV3-1; d_call: .; cdr3_aa: ASSQDEVAETQY
j_call: TRBJ2-1; v_call: TRBV20-1; d_call: .; cdr3_aa: SASQPGGQGLNEQF
j_call: TRBJ1-2; v_call: TRBV9; d_call: .; cdr3_aa: ASSSEGGPGYT
j_call: TRBJ2-2; v_call: TRBV7-3; d_call: TRBD2; cdr3_aa: ASSLKLAGAGELF
j_call: TRBJ2-3; v_call: TRBV6-1; d_call: TRBD1; cdr3_aa: ASSEGDRYPDTQY
j_call: TRBJ2-5; v_call: TRBV11-2; d_call: TRBD2; cdr3_aa: AGTWGLAGGSETQY
j_call: .; v_call: TRBV5-4; d_call: .; cdr3_aa: ASSPTTSTEQY